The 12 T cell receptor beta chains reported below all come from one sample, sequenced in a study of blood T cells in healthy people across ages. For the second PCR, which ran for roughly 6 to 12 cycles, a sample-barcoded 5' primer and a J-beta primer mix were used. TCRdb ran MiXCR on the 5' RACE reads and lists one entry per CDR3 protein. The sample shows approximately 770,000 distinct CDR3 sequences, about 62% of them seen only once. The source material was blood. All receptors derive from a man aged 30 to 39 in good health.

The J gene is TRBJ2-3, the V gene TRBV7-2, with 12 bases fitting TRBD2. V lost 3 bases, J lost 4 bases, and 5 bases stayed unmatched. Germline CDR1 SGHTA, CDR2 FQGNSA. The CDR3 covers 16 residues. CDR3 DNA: TGTGCCAGCAGCTTGAAGCTAGCGGGAGGGGCAGATACGCAGTATTTT. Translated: CASSLKLAGGADTQYF. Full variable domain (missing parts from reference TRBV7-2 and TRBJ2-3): GAGVSQSPSNKVTEKGKDVELRCDPISGHTALYWYRQSLGQGLEFLIYFQGNSAPDKSGLPSDRFSAERTGGSVSTLTIQRTQQEDSAVYLCASSLKLAGGADTQYFGPGTRLTVL.

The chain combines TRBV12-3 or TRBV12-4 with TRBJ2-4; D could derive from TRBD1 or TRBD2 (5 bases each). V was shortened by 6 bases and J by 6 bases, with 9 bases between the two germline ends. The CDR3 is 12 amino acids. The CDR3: CASSRDRNIQYF. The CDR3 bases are TGTGCCAGCAGCCGGGACCGAAACATTCAGTACTTC.

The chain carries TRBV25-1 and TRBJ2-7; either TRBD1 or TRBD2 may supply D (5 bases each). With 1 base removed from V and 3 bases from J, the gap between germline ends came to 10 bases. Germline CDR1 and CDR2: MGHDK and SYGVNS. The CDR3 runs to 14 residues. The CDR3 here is CASSELGRSYEQYF. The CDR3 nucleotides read TGTGCCAGCAGTGAATTGGGACGGAGCTACGAGCAGTACTTC.

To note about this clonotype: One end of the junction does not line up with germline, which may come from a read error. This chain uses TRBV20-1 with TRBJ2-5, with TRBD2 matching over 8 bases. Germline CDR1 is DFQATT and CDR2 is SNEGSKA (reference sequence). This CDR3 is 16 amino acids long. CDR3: CSARDLTGGPYETQYF. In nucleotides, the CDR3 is TGCAGCGCTAGAGATTTAACGGGAGGGCCGTACGAGACCCAGTACTTC.

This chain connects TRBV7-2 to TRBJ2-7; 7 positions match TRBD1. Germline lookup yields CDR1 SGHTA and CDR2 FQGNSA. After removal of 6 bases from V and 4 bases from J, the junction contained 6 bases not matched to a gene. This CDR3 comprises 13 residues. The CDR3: CASRTGPYYEQYF. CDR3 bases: TGTGCCAGCAGGACAGGGCCTTATTACGAGCAGTACTTC.

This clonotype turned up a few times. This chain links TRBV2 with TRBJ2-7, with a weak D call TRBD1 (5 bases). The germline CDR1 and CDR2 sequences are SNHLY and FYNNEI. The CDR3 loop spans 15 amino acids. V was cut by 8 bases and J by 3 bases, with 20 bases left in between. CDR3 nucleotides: TGTGCCAGCTTAGACTCAGGGCGAGAGGTCTACGAGCAGTACTTC. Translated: CASLDSGREVYEQYF.

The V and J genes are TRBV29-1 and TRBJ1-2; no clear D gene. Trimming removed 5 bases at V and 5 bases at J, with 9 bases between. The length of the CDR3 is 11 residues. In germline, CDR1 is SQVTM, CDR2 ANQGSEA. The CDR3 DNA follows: TGCAGCGTTACCGAGAATTATGGCTACACCTTC. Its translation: CSVTENYGYTF.

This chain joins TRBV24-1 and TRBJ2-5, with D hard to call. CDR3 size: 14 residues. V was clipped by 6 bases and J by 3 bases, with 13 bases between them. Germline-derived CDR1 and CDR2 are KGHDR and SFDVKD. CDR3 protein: CATSSEREEETQYF. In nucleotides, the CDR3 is TGTGCCACCAGTAGTGAAAGAGAGGAAGAGACCCAGTACTTC.

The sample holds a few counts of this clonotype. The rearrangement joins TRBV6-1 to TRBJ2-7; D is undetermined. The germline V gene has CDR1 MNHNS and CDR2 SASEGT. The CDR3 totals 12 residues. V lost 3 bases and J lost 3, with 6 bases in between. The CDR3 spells CASSESYYEQYF. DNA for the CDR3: TGTGCCAGCAGTGAGTCGTACTACGAGCAGTACTTC.

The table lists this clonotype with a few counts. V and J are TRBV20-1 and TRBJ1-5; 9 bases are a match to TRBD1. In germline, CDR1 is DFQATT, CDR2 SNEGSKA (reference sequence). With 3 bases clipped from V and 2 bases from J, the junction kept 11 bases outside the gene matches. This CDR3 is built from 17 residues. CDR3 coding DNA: TGCAGTGCTAGGAAGGACAGGGGAATTTCTCGCAATCAGCCCCAGCATTTT. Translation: CSARKDRGISRNQPQHF.

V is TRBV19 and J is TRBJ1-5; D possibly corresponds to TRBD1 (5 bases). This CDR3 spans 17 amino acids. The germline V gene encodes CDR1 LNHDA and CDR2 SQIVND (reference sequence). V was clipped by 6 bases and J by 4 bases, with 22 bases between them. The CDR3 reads CASRGEARMRINQPQHF. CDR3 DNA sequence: TGTGCCAGTAGGGGGGAAGCGCGTATGAGGATTAATCAGCCCCAGCATTTT.

In DNA form, the CDR3 reads TGTGCCAGCAGTTACGCGGACTGGAAGACCTACGAGCAGTACTTC. Translating gives CASSYADWKTYEQYF. The J gene is TRBJ2-4, the V gene TRBV6-2 or TRBV6-3, with TRBD2 as a possible D gene (5 bases). The assigned J gene may be wrong: the sequence end matches TRBJ2-7 better. Germline assignment: CDR1 MNHEY and CDR2 SVGEGT. The CDR3 totals 15 residues.